The source of this T cell receptor beta chain is a study of T-cell memory formation after mild COVID-19. Study-level information: TCR clusters were mostly donor specific.

A single record per CDR3 protein comes from TCRdb applying MiXCR to the 5' RACE reads. The table shows about 470,000 distinct CDR3 sequences, with 15% to 20% occurring only once. This clonotype was detected a few times. Its specificity is unknown. Trimming removed 5 bases from V and 1 base from J; junction bases left unmatched: 6. CDR3 length equals 15 residues. General study points: Those CD4+ clones that contracted were mainly in CM and EM (CD8+ ones in EMRA).

The receptor was derived from an adult woman who had mild COVID-19 (a few samples of this study predate the infection). Cell type and time point are not known. Sequenced material: PBMCs or a T cell subset sorted from them (not recorded which). The chain is built from TRBV12-3 or TRBV12-4 and TRBJ1-2, with TRBD1 matching 8 bases. The CDR3 sequence is CASSLRDRSNYGYTF. Here the CDR3 DNA reads TGTGCCAGCAGTCTACGGGACAGGAGTAACTATGGCTACACCTTC.